This is a list of T cell receptor beta chains from one sample in a study of neurological immune-mediated disorders. A single record per CDR3 protein comes from TCRdb applying MiXCR to the 5' RACE reads. The repertoire has under 45,000 distinct CDR3 sequences, 20% to 25% of them found once; the top ten carry around 4%. Sequenced: PBMCs. These receptors were taken from a man aged 55-75 years with HTLV-1-associated myelopathy (HAM/TSP). CDR3s include the opening cysteine and the closing phenylalanine or tryptophan. The order of the fields is CDR3 DNA, CDR3 protein, clone size, J gene, V gene, CDR3 length, D gene. The D gene is left open where the match is weak. Expanded clones are given a class, and other clones once, few, many or no size at all.

TGTGCCAGCAGCCCCAGACAGGCCCGCCTCGGTGAGCAGTTCTTC,CASSPRQARLGEQFF,many,TRBJ2-1,TRBV5-5,15,-
TGCAGTGTCCCCTGGGATTCAAACTATGGCTACACCTTC,CSVPWDSNYGYTF,many,TRBJ1-2,TRBV20-1,13,-
TGCAGCGTTGCAGCAGGGGGCGTAGGTCAGCCCCAGCATTTT,CSVAAGGVGQPQHF,many,TRBJ1-5,TRBV29-1,14,TRBD1
TGTGCCAGCAGCCGACTTCGGAACACTGAAGCTTTCTTT,CASSRLRNTEAFF,many,TRBJ1-1,TRBV3-1,13,-
TGTGCCAGCAGTTCCAGGGGGCGAGGCTATGGCTACACCTTC,CASSSRGRGYGYTF,medium-sized,TRBJ1-2,TRBV6-6,14,TRBD1
TGTGCCAGCAGCGACAGAACTGAGACCTACGAGCAGTACTTC,CASSDRTETYEQYF,many,TRBJ2-7,TRBV5-5,14,-
TGTGCCAGCAGCTTAGTATTCGCGGCCACAGATACGCAGTATTTT,CASSLVFAATDTQYF,many,TRBJ2-3,TRBV7-6,15,-
TGCAGCGTTGTCGAACCCCGGACAGGCGGCTACACCTTC,CSVVEPRTGGYTF,many,TRBJ1-2,TRBV29-1,13,TRBD1
TGCAGTGCTAGCGGATGGCTAGCGGGGGACCCCAGCTCCTACAATGAGCAGTTCTTC,CSASGWLAGDPSSYNEQFF,many,TRBJ2-1,TRBV20-1,19,TRBD2
TGTGCCAGCAGCCCCCCAGGGCTCACTGAAGCTTTCTTT,CASSPPGLTEAFF,many,TRBJ1-1,TRBV3-1,13,-
TGTGCCAGCAGGTCTGCGACTGGCCAAGAGACCCAGTACTTC,CASRSATGQETQYF,-,TRBJ2-5,TRBV6-2/TRBV6-3,14,-
TGCGCCAGCAGCTTGGACAGGGAGCAGTACTTC,CASSLDREQYF,-,TRBJ2-7,TRBV5-1,11,-
TGCGCCAGCAGCTTGTTTGGGCAGGCTAATAATGAAAAACTGTTTTTT,CASSLFGQANNEKLFF,many,TRBJ1-4,TRBV5-1,16,-
TGCAGTGCTACTGACAGGCCGGGCAAAAACATTCAGTACTTC,CSATDRPGKNIQYF,-,TRBJ2-4,TRBV20-1,14,-
TGTGCCAGCAGCAAAGGAGGAGCGGGCCTACCCTACAATGAGCAGTTCTTC,CASSKGGAGLPYNEQFF,many,TRBJ2-1,TRBV21-1,17,-
TGTGCCAGCAGTGAAGTATTTGGCTCTCGGACAGGGGGCACTGAAGCTTTCTTT,CASSEVFGSRTGGTEAFF,many,TRBJ1-1,TRBV6-1,18,TRBD1
TGCAGCGGTTCGGTGAACACTGAAGCTTTCTTT,CSGSVNTEAFF,-,TRBJ1-1,TRBV29-1,11,-
TGTGCCAGCAGTTTGGAGGTAGCGAACACCGGGGAGCTGTTTTTT,CASSLEVANTGELFF,many,TRBJ2-2,TRBV12-3/TRBV12-4,15,-
TGTGCCAGCTCACGCCGGGACTTGAGCACCGGGGAGCTGTTTTTT,CASSRRDLSTGELFF,many,TRBJ2-2,TRBV2,15,-
TGTGCCAGCAGCCCTGCGGTTCCCAGCACAGATACGCAGTATTTT,CASSPAVPSTDTQYF,few,TRBJ2-3,TRBV5-5,15,-
TGTGCCAGCAGTGAAGTGGGAAACAGGGTCGGCTATGGCTACACCTTC,CASSEVGNRVGYGYTF,many,TRBJ1-2,TRBV6-1,16,-
TGTGCCAGCAGCTTGTTGGACACCTACGAGCAGTACTTC,CASSLLDTYEQYF,many,TRBJ2-7,TRBV5-6,13,-
TGCGCCAGCCGCAGGGGGCTGGAGGGAGGCTACGAGCAGTACTTC,CASRRGLEGGYEQYF,many,TRBJ2-7,TRBV4-1,15,TRBD1
TGTGCCATCAGTGCAGGGATCGCCAATCAGCCCCAGCATTTT,CAISAGIANQPQHF,many,TRBJ1-5,TRBV10-3,14,-
TGTGCCAGCAGCCAAGAGAGGGACAGCTCCTACAATGAGCAGTTCTTC,CASSQERDSSYNEQFF,many,TRBJ2-1,TRBV14,16,TRBD1
TGCGCCAGCAGCCAAACAGGGGTTCAGCCCCAGCATTTT,CASSQTGVQPQHF,many,TRBJ1-5,TRBV4-1,13,TRBD1
TGTGCCCCGGCGAAAAAACTGTTTTTT,CAPAKKLFF,many,TRBJ1-4,TRBV6-6,9,-
TGCGCCAGCAGCTTAACGATAAGCTCCTACAATGAGCAGTTCTTC,CASSLTISSYNEQFF,many,TRBJ2-1,TRBV5-1,15,-
TGCGCCAGCAGTTTCGGGACAGGGGGCGACGAGCAGTACTTC,CASSFGTGGDEQYF,many,TRBJ2-7,TRBV5-1,14,TRBD1
TGTGCCAGCAGTTCCCAGCGCCCGACATTGGGGAACTACGAGCAGTACTTC,CASSSQRPTLGNYEQYF,-,TRBJ2-7,TRBV27,17,-
TGTGCCAGCTCTACTACAGGGACCGCTGAAGCTTTCTTT,CASSTTGTAEAFF,few,TRBJ1-1,TRBV18,13,-